This TCR beta chain comes out of a study of blood T cell repertoires in COVID-19. The overall study: Material from acute and convalescent COVID-19 was sourced from the United States, Italy and Spain.

The CDR3 extends over 15 amino acids. V lost 0 bases and J lost 8, with 16 bases in between. CDR1 and CDR2 from the germline V gene are LGHNA and YSLEER. TCRdb's copy holds only in-frame clones and misses some; the assay was immunoSEQ multiplex PCR. The repertoire has about 34,000 clones, approximately 71% of them found once; the top ten carry roughly 14%. The source is a man older than 75 with active or convalescent COVID-19. The sequenced sample was peripheral blood. The chain links TRBV4-3 to TRBJ1-2; weak D call: TRBD1 (5 bases). In DNA form, the CDR3 reads TGCGCCAGCAGCCAAGATCATTCCCCAGGGCTCGGCTACACCTTC. Amino acids: CASSQDHSPGLGYTF.